These T cell receptor beta chains were read from a single sample in a study of CD8 T cells in Susac syndrome. TCRdb reprocessed the immunoSEQ multiplex PCR reads via MiXCR and lists one record per CDR3 protein. This sample yields 130,000 or so distinct CDR3 sequences, of which around 85% are seen a single time; roughly 0.53% belongs to the top ten. Sequencing was carried out using CD8+ T cells from PBMCs. The receptors here all came from a human donor with multiple sclerosis. Each CDR3 is given with its conserved first and last residue. D genes are given only for firm matches.

NA TRBJ2-5 TRBV7-9 TGTGCCAGCAGCTTAGTAGTTAGTTGGGAGACCCAGTACTTC CASSLVVSWETQYF
NA TRBJ1-2 TRBV30 TGTGCCTGGAGTCTTCTTTACGGGGGGACCAGCGGCTACACCTTC CAWSLLYGGTSGYTF
NA TRBJ1-1 TRBV9 TGTGCCAGCAGCGTGACAGGCCTGAACACTGAAGCTTTCTTT CASSVTGLNTEAFF
NA TRBJ2-7 TRBV4-2 TGTGCCAGCAGCCAAGAGAGGAGGGGGGGGAACTCCTACGAGCAGTACTTC CASSQERRGGNSYEQYF
NA TRBJ1-1 TRBV19 TGTGCCAGTAGTATACGGGGTTTGGGGACGGAGGAAGCTTTCTTT CASSIRGLGTEEAFF
NA TRBJ2-1 TRBV2 TGTGCCAGCAGCGAATATCGGGGCTCCTACAATGAGCAGTTCTTC CASSEYRGSYNEQFF
NA TRBJ2-1 TRBV9 TGTGCCAGCAGCGTAGTTGCGGGGATGTACAATGAGCAGTTCTTC CASSVVAGMYNEQFF
TRBD2 TRBJ2-7 TRBV4-1 TGCGCCAGCAGCCAAGTCTACGGGGGGGTCCCCTACGAGCAGTACTTC CASSQVYGGVPYEQYF
TRBD1 TRBJ2-7 TRBV7-9 TGTGCCAGCAGCTTAGCCCGGGACAGCTCCTACGAGCAGTACTTC CASSLARDSSYEQYF
NA TRBJ2-7 TRBV28 TGTGCCAGCAGTTTCCCCCCAGGCGAGCAGTACTTC CASSFPPGEQYF
NA TRBJ2-2 TRBV7-8 TGTGCCAGCAGCCTCGCCAGGGGCAGAACCGGGGAGCTGTTTTTT CASSLARGRTGELFF
TRBD2 TRBJ2-3 TRBV7-6 TGTGCCAGCAGCTTAGGGACTAGCGGGGGACAGGATACGCAGTATTTT CASSLGTSGGQDTQYF
TRBD2 TRBJ2-2 TRBV5-4 TGTGCCAGCACCCAGCGGGAGGACACCGGGGAGCTGTTTTTT CASTQREDTGELFF